This T cell receptor (beta chain) comes out of a study of human T cells and chemical hapten exposure. This CDR3 is 13 amino acids long. CDR1 is SSHAT and CDR2 is FNYEAQ in the germline V gene (reference sequence). This clonotype was seen many times. TCRdb fed the RACE reads into MiXCR, producing one record per CDR3 protein. The profile shows about 140,000 distinct CDR3 sequences, approximately 12% of them singletons. Documented time point: patch test 2, 6 weeks after DPC sensitization. Treatment reported: therapeutic diphenylcyclopropenone sensitization with weekly scalp DPC. The specimen was whole blood, collected in connection with sensitization to the hapten diphenylcyclopropenone (DPC). The receptor's source is a woman aged 45-60 years with alopecia areata. Some clones in this sample may be carry-over from other donors' samples. This chain connects TRBV7-7 to TRBJ2-2; 8 bases align to TRBD2. CDR3 bases: TGTGCTAGCGGGGTAGAGTTAACCGGGGAGCTGTTTTTT. Translating gives CASGVELTGELFF.